The 28 T cell receptor beta chains in this list originate from one sample, sequenced in a study of OX40 agonist ivuxolimab in advanced cancers. Using immunoSEQ multiplex PCR, the repertoire was profiled, and TCRdb retains in-frame clones only, with some absent. The sample records about 100,000 clones, less than 85% being singletons. The input for sequencing was CD4+ or CD8+ T cells sorted from blood, taken in a trial of the OX40 agonist ivuxolimab. The receptors here all came from an adult with an advanced solid tumor such as melanoma, head and neck, liver or kidney cancer.

The chain couples TRBV23-1 to TRBJ2-2, with 8 bases fitting TRBD2. TRBV23-1 is treated as an ORF (open reading frame) with a function not yet certain. The junction had 8 bases not matched to a gene; V was cut back by 2 bases and J by 0 bases. The CDR3 consists of 18 residues. The CDR3 reads CASSQPSFGGANTGELFF. The CDR3 DNA reads TGCGCCAGCAGTCAACCGTCTTTCGGGGGGGCGAACACCGGGGAGCTGTTTTTT.

The chain uses TRBV29-1 and TRBJ1-1, with unresolved D. Trimming pared 5 bases from V and 0 bases from J, leaving 13 bases between. The germline gives CDR1 SQVTM, CDR2 ANQGSEA. The CDR3 runs to 14 residues. CDR3 nucleotide sequence: TGCAGCGTTAGTGGCAACATAATGAACACTGAAGCTTTCTTT. Translation gives CSVSGNIMNTEAFF.

The rearrangement joins TRBV29-1 to TRBJ2-1; 9 positions agree with TRBD1. Germline assignment: CDR1 SQVTM and CDR2 ANQGSEA. V lost 6 bases, J lost 4 bases, and 10 bases stayed unmatched. The CDR3 is 15 amino acids. The DNA of the CDR3 is TGCAGCGTGGATCGCGGGACAGGGATGTACAATGAGCAGTTCTTC. The encoded protein is CSVDRGTGMYNEQFF.

The chain employs TRBV2 and TRBJ2-7; D perhaps matches TRBD1 (6 bases). Germline V gene sequence: CDR1 SNHLY, CDR2 FYNNEI. Trimming removed 8 bases at V and 2 bases at J, with 19 bases between. This CDR3 spans 15 amino acids. CDR3 sequence reads: CASQSSGGPTYEQYF. For the CDR3, the DNA is TGTGCCAGCCAATCCTCTGGGGGCCCGACCTACGAGCAGTACTTC. The variable domain in full, completed from reference TRBV2 and TRBJ2-7, reads EPEVTQTPSHQVTQMGQEVILRCVPISNHLYFYWYRQILGQKVEFLVSFYNNEISEKSEIFDDQFSVERPDGSNFTLKIRSTKLEDSAMYFCASQSSGGPTYEQYFGPGTRLTVT.

This chain connects TRBV7-8 to TRBJ1-3; the D is unclear. With 4 bases removed from V and 0 bases from J, the gap between germline ends came to 7 bases. Germline V gives CDR1 SGHVS, CDR2 FQNEAQ. This CDR3 has 14 residues. The CDR3 here is CASSSELSGNTIYF. CDR3 coding DNA: TGTGCCAGCAGCTCAGAGCTCTCTGGAAACACCATATATTTT. The entire variable domain, with the rest obtained from reference TRBV7-8 and TRBJ1-3, is as follows: GAGVSQSPRYKVAKRGQDVALRCDPISGHVSLFWYQQALGQGPEFLTYFQNEAQLDKSGLPSDRFFAERPEGSVSTLKIQRTQQEDSAVYLCASSSELSGNTIYFGEGSWLTVV.

This chain joins TRBV7-2 and TRBJ1-2; 7 bases agree with TRBD1. Germline trimming cut 2 bases from V and 7 bases from J; bases unmatched to any gene: 7. This CDR3 is built from 14 residues. Germline loops: CDR1 SGHTA, CDR2 FQGNSA. This CDR3 reads CASSLTGQGGGYTF. In DNA form, the CDR3 reads TGTGCCAGCAGCTTAACGGGCCAGGGGGGTGGCTACACCTTC. Based on the CDR3 plus reference TRBV7-2 and TRBJ1-2, the full variable domain is GAGVSQSPSNKVTEKGKDVELRCDPISGHTALYWYRQSLGQGLEFLIYFQGNSAPDKSGLPSDRFSAERTGGSVSTLTIQRTQQEDSAVYLCASSLTGQGGGYTFGSGTRLTVV.

This sequence joins TRBV30 and TRBJ2-7, with a possible D match to TRBD2 (6 bases). There are 13 residues in the CDR3. Trimming pared 0 bases from V and 5 bases from J, leaving 11 bases between. Germline loops: CDR1 GTSNPN, CDR2 SVGIG (reference sequence). The CDR3 DNA sequence: TGTGCCTGGAGTGTAGGAGGGGTCAACGAGCAGTACTTC. Its protein product is CAWSVGGVNEQYF.

The CDR3 reads CASSRDRPPNEKLFF. DNA for the CDR3: TGTGCCAGCAGTCGAGACCGCCCGCCCAATGAAAAACTGTTTTTT. The genes are TRBV6-5 and TRBJ1-4; D call uncertain. Trimming took off 5 bases at V and 5 bases at J, with 15 bases between the two ends. The CDR3 contains 15 residues. Germline values: CDR1 MNHEY, CDR2 SVGAGI.

This chain joins TRBV5-4 and TRBJ2-7; TRBD2 matches at 8 bases. CDR1 is SGHNT and CDR2 is YYREEE in the germline V gene (reference sequence). CDR3 length: 14 residues. V lost 0 bases to trimming and J lost 10 bases; unmatched junction nucleotides: 9. CDR3 sequence reads: CASSLGRAGVRQYF. The CDR3 DNA reads as TGTGCCAGCAGCTTGGGGCGAGCGGGGGTTCGACAGTACTTC. Full variable domain (outside the CDR3, taken from reference TRBV5-4 and TRBJ2-7): ETGVTQSPTHLIKTRGQQVTLRCSSQSGHNTVSWYQQALGQGPQFIFQYYREEENGRGNFPPRFSGLQFPNYSSELNVNALELDDSALYLCASSLGRAGVRQYFGPGTRLTVT.

The gene calls are TRBV27 and TRBJ2-1; 8 bases line up with TRBD2. Germline lookup yields CDR1 MNHEY and CDR2 SMNVEV (reference sequence). After removal of 6 bases from V and 7 bases from J, the junction contained 8 bases not matched to a gene. The CDR3 covers 14 residues. The CDR3 nucleotides read TGTGCCAGCAGAACCCGGGGGGGCCTGAATGAGCAGTTCTTC. Translated, it gives CASRTRGGLNEQFF.

V gene TRBV18 combines with J gene TRBJ2-1, with TRBD1 matching 9 bases. The CDR3 loop spans 13 amino acids. V shed 6 bases, J shed 6 bases, and the junction held 3 bases outside the gene matches. The germline gives CDR1 KGHSH, CDR2 LQKENI. The CDR3 spells CASSRTGVNEQFF. The CDR3, as DNA: TGTGCCAGCTCTCGGACAGGGGTCAATGAGCAGTTCTTC.

V and J are TRBV5-4 and TRBJ2-5; D unresolved. The J call may be mistaken, given a closer DNA end match to TRBJ2-7. The CDR3 loop spans 13 amino acids. Per the germline V gene, CDR1 is SGHNT and CDR2 is YYREEE (reference sequence). CDR3 region: CASSLDRSYEQYF. As DNA, the CDR3 is TGTGCCAGCAGCTTGGACAGATCCTACGAGCAGTACTTC.

J is TRBJ2-7 and V is TRBV19; 11 nucleotides match TRBD2. Germline CDR1 and CDR2: LNHDA and SQIVND (reference sequence). Losses at the gene ends were 5 bases for V and 1 base for J; bases not matched to a gene: 4. There are 15 residues in the CDR3. CDR3 amino acids: CASSLTSGSSYEQYF. CDR3 DNA: TGTGCCAGTAGTCTAACTAGCGGGAGTTCCTACGAGCAGTACTTC.

The chain combines TRBV7-8 with TRBJ2-5, with TRBD1 identical over 12 bases. V was clipped by 7 bases and J by 5 bases; unmatched bases: 8. The CDR3 is 15 amino acids. Germline CDR1 reads SGHVS; CDR2 reads FQNEAQ. The CDR3 is CASMRSGTGGETQYF. Here the CDR3 DNA reads TGTGCCAGCATGCGCTCCGGGACAGGGGGCGAGACCCAGTACTTC.

The chain recombines TRBV27 with TRBJ2-3, with 9 bases lining up with TRBD2. Germline V gene lookup returns CDR1 MNHEY and CDR2 SMNVEV (reference sequence). V lost 6 bases, J lost 3 bases, and 4 bases stayed unmatched. CDR3 length: 14 amino acids. The CDR3 here is CASSRGGETDTQYF. The CDR3 bases are TGTGCCAGCAGCCGCGGGGGGGAAACAGATACGCAGTATTTT.

The rearrangement uses TRBV16 and TRBJ2-3; 12 bases are a match to TRBD1. Germline V lookup: CDR1 KGHSY, CDR2 FQNENV. The CDR3 is 18 amino acids. Trimming took 2 bases from V and 0 from J; bases not matched to a gene: 6. CDR3 DNA sequence: TGTGCCAGCAGCCAAAGGGGACAGGGGGCCGGTAGCACAGATACGCAGTATTTT. Translated: CASSQRGQGAGSTDTQYF.

The rearrangement joins TRBV6-5 to TRBJ1-3; 8 bases match TRBD1. Trimming took 0 bases from V and 16 from J; bases not matched to a gene: 8. Germline V gives CDR1 MNHEY, CDR2 SVGAGI. The CDR3 covers 13 residues. CDR3: CASSYSSGGVEYF. As DNA, the CDR3 is TGTGCCAGCAGTTACTCCTCAGGGGGCGTGGAGTATTTT.

The chain is built from TRBV18 and TRBJ1-5, with D maybe TRBD1 (6 bases). Trimming left V 6 bases short and J 0 bases short, with 12 bases between. CDR3 size: 15 residues. Germline V gene sequence: CDR1 KGHSH, CDR2 LQKENI. CDR3 amino acids: CASSYGQISNQPQHF. The CDR3, as DNA: TGTGCCAGCTCTTACGGACAGATTAGCAATCAGCCCCAGCATTTT.

CDR3 DNA sequence: TGTGCCAGCAGTTACGGACAGGTTGAAGCTTTCTTT. The encoded protein is CASSYGQVEAFF. This sequence joins TRBV6-5 and TRBJ1-1; 7 nucleotides line up with TRBD1. Trimming took 2 bases from V and 7 from J; bases not matched to a gene: 1. Germline loops: CDR1 MNHEY, CDR2 SVGAGI. This CDR3 contains 12 residues.

The chain has TRBV12-5 and TRBJ2-5, with 11 nucleotides matching TRBD2. V lost 0 bases and J lost 5; bases outside the gene matches: 8. The CDR3 runs 17 residues. Looked up from germline, CDR1 is LGHNT and CDR2 is FRNRAP. CDR3 protein: CASGLVASGRSSETQYF. The CDR3 DNA follows: TGTGCTAGTGGTTTGGTGGCTAGCGGGAGGAGTTCGGAGACCCAGTACTTC. The variable domain in full, with the rest retrieved from reference TRBV12-5 and TRBJ2-5, is DARVTQTPRHKVTEMGQEVTMRCQPILGHNTVFWYRQTMMQGLELLAYFRNRAPLDDSGMPKDRFSAEMPDATLATLKIQPSEPRDSAVYFCASGLVASGRSSETQYFGPGTRLLVL.

This clone has only one observation. J is TRBJ2-1 and V is TRBV6-1, with TRBD2 matching over 7 bases. V lost 6 bases to trimming and J lost 7 bases; unmatched junction nucleotides: 6. CDR1 and CDR2 from the germline V gene are MNHNS and SASEGT. The CDR3 runs to 13 residues. DNA of the CDR3: TGTGCCAGCAGAACTAGCGTAAGTAATGAGCAGTTCTTC. Protein: CASRTSVSNEQFF.

V is TRBV5-6 and J is TRBJ1-2; 10 bases map to TRBD1. V was clipped by 1 base and J by 4 bases; unmatched bases: 7. The germline V gene encodes CDR1 SGHDT and CDR2 YYEEEE. The CDR3 runs to 16 residues. Here the CDR3 reads CASSLPGTGAIYGYTF. The CDR3, as DNA: TGTGCCAGCAGCTTGCCCGGGACAGGGGCCATCTATGGCTACACCTTC.

The V call is TRBV18, the J call TRBJ2-3, with TRBD1 identical over 8 bases. The V gene's germline CDR1 is KGHSH and CDR2 LQKENI. This CDR3 is built from 16 residues. The V and J ends lost 4 bases and 3 bases, in that order; junction bases with no gene match: 9. DNA of the CDR3: TGTGCCAGCTCACTTGTTGCAGGGGGCGGAACAGATACGCAGTATTTT. Its translation is CASSLVAGGGTDTQYF. Variable domain in full (rest from reference TRBV18 and TRBJ2-3): NAGVMQNPRHLVRRRGQEARLRCSPMKGHSHVYWYRQLPEEGLKFMVYLQKENIIDESGMPKERFSAEFPKEGPSILRIQQVVRGDSAAYFCASSLVAGGGTDTQYFGPGTRLTVL.

The chain combines TRBV30 with TRBJ2-6, with a weak D call TRBD1 (5 bases). Germline CDR1 is GTSNPN and CDR2 is SVGIG (reference sequence). The V gene lost 8 bases and the J gene lost 2 bases, with 16 bases spanning the gap. The CDR3 totals 15 residues. The CDR3 protein is CAGKVTGAGANVLTF. CDR3 nucleotide sequence: TGTGCCGGGAAGGTAACAGGAGCTGGGGCCAACGTCCTGACTTTC.

The CDR3 loop is CARRGYEQYF. The CDR3 DNA sequence: TGTGCCAGAAGGGGTTACGAGCAGTACTTC. V usage is TRBV5-3 and J usage is TRBJ2-7; D not certain. TRBV5-3 is annotated as an ORF whose role is uncertain. The length of the CDR3 is 10 residues. The V and J ends lost 5 bases and 4 bases respectively, with 4 bases between them.

The chain joins TRBV10-3 to TRBJ2-1; 11 nucleotides line up with TRBD1. The CDR3 is 14 amino acids. From germline, CDR1 is ENHRY and CDR2 SYGVKD. V shed 7 bases and J 9 bases; nucleotides not matched to a gene: 8. In DNA, the CDR3 is TGTGCCATCAATCCGGGACAGGGGGTATCTGAGCAGTTCTTC. It encodes CAINPGQGVSEQFF.

This chain joins TRBV27 and TRBJ2-7; TRBD2 agrees at 8 bases. CDR1 and CDR2 from the germline V gene are MNHEY and SMNVEV (reference sequence). The V gene end was trimmed by 3 bases and the J gene end by 6 bases; junction bases not matched to a gene: 13. This CDR3 has 16 amino acids. The CDR3 DNA reads as TGTGCCAGCAGTTTTTACGGGACTAGGAAATCCGGCGAGCAGTACTTC. This sequence encodes CASSFYGTRKSGEQYF.

This chain links TRBV6-1 with TRBJ1-6; TRBD1 matches at 9 bases. V gave up 1 base and J gave up 6 bases; unmatched junction bases: 4. This CDR3 is 16 amino acids long. From germline, CDR1 is MNHNS and CDR2 SASEGT. Here the CDR3 DNA reads TGTGCCAGCAGTGAAGATCGGGGACAGGGTAATTCACCCCTCCACTTT. This encodes CASSEDRGQGNSPLHF.